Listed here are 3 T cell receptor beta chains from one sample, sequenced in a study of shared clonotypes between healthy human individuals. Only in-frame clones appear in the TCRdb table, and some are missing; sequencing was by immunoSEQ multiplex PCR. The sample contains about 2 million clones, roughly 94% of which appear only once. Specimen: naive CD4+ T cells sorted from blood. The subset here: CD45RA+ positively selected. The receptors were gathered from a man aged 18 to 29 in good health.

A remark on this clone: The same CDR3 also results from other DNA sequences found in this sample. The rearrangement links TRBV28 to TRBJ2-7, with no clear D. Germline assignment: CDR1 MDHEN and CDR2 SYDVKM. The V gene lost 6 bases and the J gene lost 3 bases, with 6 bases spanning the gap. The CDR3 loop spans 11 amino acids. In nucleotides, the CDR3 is TGTGCCAGCAGCCGAAACTACGAGCAGTACTTC. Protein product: CASSRNYEQYF. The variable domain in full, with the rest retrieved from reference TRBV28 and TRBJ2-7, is DVKVTQSSRYLVKRTGEKVFLECVQDMDHENMFWYRQDPGLGLRLIYFSYDVKMKEKGDIPEGYSVSREKKERFSLILESASTNQTSMYLCASSRNYEQYFGPGTRLTVT.

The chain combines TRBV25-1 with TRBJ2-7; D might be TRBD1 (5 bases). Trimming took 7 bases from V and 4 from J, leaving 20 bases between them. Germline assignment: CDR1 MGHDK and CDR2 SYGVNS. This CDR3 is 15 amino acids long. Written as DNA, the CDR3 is TGTGCCAGCAACGTACTGTGGGGCAGTGGGTACGAGCAGTACTTC. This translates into CASNVLWGSGYEQYF.

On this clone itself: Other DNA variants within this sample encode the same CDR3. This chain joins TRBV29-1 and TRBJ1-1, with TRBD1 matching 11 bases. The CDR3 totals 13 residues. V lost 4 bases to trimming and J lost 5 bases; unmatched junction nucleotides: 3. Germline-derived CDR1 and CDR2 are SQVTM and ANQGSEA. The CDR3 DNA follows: TGCAGCGTTGGGGGACAGGGGGGAACTGAAGCTTTCTTT. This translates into CSVGGQGGTEAFF.